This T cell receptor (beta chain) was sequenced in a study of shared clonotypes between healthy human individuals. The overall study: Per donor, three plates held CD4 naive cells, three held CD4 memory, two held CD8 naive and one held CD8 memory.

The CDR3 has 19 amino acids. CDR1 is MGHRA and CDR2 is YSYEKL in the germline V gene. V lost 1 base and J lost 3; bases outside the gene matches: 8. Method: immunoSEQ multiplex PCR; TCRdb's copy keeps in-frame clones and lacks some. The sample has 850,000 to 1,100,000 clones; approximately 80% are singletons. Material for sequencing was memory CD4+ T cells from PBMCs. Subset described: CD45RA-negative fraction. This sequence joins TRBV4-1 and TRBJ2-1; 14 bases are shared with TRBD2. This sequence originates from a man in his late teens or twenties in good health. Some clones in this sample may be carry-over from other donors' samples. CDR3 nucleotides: TGCGCCAGCAGCCAAGTAGTGACTAGCGGGAGGGTGAACTACAATGAGCAGTTCTTC. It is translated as CASSQVVTSGRVNYNEQFF.